This TCR beta chain was identified in a study of blood T cell repertoires in COVID-19. Study context: Samples taken during acute and convalescent COVID-19 were collected in the United States, Italy and Spain. PBMCs, B-cell-depleted T cells, or T cells provided the cDNA or gDNA that made up the material.

J gave up 6 bases and V 2 bases, and 9 bases lay outside the gene matches. The CDR3 runs to 15 residues. Germline assignment: CDR1 SGHVS and CDR2 FQNEAQ. As handled by the study authors: Amplification of reference gene primers provided the estimated nucleated cell counts. This table comes from immunoSEQ multiplex PCR, and its TCRdb copy is limited to in-frame clones, with some not included. V and J calls and clone size are those listed in that table; D and trimming were worked out from the DNA. The sample lists more than 150,000 clones, around 80% occurring once. The J gene is TRBJ1-2, the V gene TRBV7-8; the match to TRBD1 covers 7 bases. The clonotype comes from a human donor in a cohort sampled during active COVID-19. Sequencing input: peripheral blood. CDR3 loop: CASSLFGRGDDGYTF. The CDR3 DNA follows: TGTGCCAGCAGCTTATTTGGCAGGGGGGACGATGGCTACACCTTC.